One and the same sample provided the 23 T cell receptor beta chains below, sequenced in a study of cytomegalovirus exposure and HLA in healthy donors. The PCR made use of 60 Vbeta and 13 Jbeta primers. The protocol was immunoSEQ multiplex PCR, while the TCRdb copy is restricted to in-frame clones and leaves out a portion. Of around 140,000 clones listed, more than 75% are singletons. The specimen was PBMCs. These receptors were obtained from a male donor in good health and CMV-seronegative.

This clone was recorded a few times. This rearrangement joins TRBV18 to TRBJ1-4, with 9 bases aligning to TRBD1. The J segment lost 6 bases and the V segment lost 2 bases, leaving 1 base of the junction unmatched. This CDR3 comprises 14 residues. The germline V gene encodes CDR1 KGHSH and CDR2 LQKENI. The CDR3 DNA is TGTGCCAGCTCACCAACAGGGGGCGATGAAAAACTGTTTTTT. It is translated as CASSPTGGDEKLFF.

J is TRBJ2-2 and V is TRBV11-2; the D gene is possibly TRBD1 (5 bases). The CDR3 runs to 15 residues. V dropped 4 bases and J dropped 5 bases, with 14 bases sitting between them. Germline values: CDR1 SGHAT, CDR2 FQNNGV. The CDR3: CASSSIQGMTGELFF. The CDR3 nucleotides read TGTGCCAGCAGCTCGATCCAGGGTATGACCGGGGAGCTGTTTTTT.

The gene calls are TRBV29-1 and TRBJ2-7; D gene ambiguous. Germline lookup yields CDR1 SQVTM and CDR2 ANQGSEA. V gave up 1 base and J gave up 0 bases, with 4 bases separating them. The length of the CDR3 is 12 residues. The CDR3 sequence is CSVEVSSYEQYF. The CDR3 DNA reads as TGCAGCGTTGAAGTCTCCTCCTACGAGCAGTACTTC.

The chain couples TRBV30 to TRBJ2-7, with a tentative D call TRBD2 (7 bases). CDR1 is GTSNPN, CDR2 SVGIG, per germline (reference sequence). The CDR3 runs 15 residues. The V gene lost 3 bases and the J gene lost 5 bases, with 20 bases spanning the gap. CDR3 bases: TGTGCCTGGAGCCCCGGGGGGCGCGAAGAGAACGAGCAGTACTTC. Translation gives CAWSPGGREENEQYF. The variable domain in full, completed from reference TRBV30 and TRBJ2-7, reads SQTIHQWPATLVQPVGSPLSLECTVEGTSNPNLYWYRQAAGRGLQLLFYSVGIGQISSEVPQNLSASRPQDRQFILSSKKLLLSDSGFYLCAWSPGGREENEQYFGPGTRLTVT.

Here the CDR3 DNA reads TGCGCCAGCAGCTCTGGACAGGTCGCTAGCACAGATACGCAGTATTTT. Translated, it gives CASSSGQVASTDTQYF. The V gene is TRBV5-1, the J gene TRBJ2-3; TRBD1 matches 7 bases. This CDR3 region has 16 residues. V trimming: 3 bases; J trimming: 0 bases; junction bases outside the gene matches: 7. Germline lookup yields CDR1 SGHRS and CDR2 YFSETQ.

This clone was seen just once. The chain joins TRBV4-2 to TRBJ1-2; TRBD1 might be the D (5 bases). The V and J ends lost 4 bases and 4 bases respectively, with 16 bases between them. The CDR3 length is 15 residues. The germline V gene has CDR1 LGHNA and CDR2 YNFKEQ. As DNA, the CDR3 is TGTGCCAGCAGCCTCCAAGGACAAGTTTCCTATGGCTACACCTTC. As protein: CASSLQGQVSYGYTF.

V is TRBV5-6 and J is TRBJ1-5; 7 positions match TRBD1. Germline values: CDR1 SGHDT, CDR2 YYEEEE. The CDR3 has 15 residues. V was pared by 3 bases and J by 5 bases, with 8 bases of the junction left unmatched. CDR3 in DNA: TGTGCCAGCAGCTCTATGGACAGGAACTATCAGCCCCAGCATTTT. Protein product: CASSSMDRNYQPQHF. Full variable domain (rest looked up from reference TRBV5-6 and TRBJ1-5): DAGVTQSPTHLIKTRGQQVTLRCSPKSGHDTVSWYQQALGQGPQFIFQYYEEEERQRGNFPDRFSGHQFPNYSSELNVNALLLGDSALYLCASSSMDRNYQPQHFGDGTRLSIL.

This chain joins TRBV29-1 and TRBJ2-7; 9 bases map to TRBD2. The CDR3 is 14 residues long. CDR1 and CDR2 from the germline V gene are SQVTM and ANQGSEA. V was clipped by 4 bases and J by 1 base; unmatched bases: 5. CDR3 amino acids: CSVGGGGWSYEQYF. The CDR3 DNA reads TGCAGCGTTGGCGGGGGGGGCTGGTCCTACGAGCAGTACTTC.

This clone was found once. The V call is TRBV23-1, the J call TRBJ2-5; 9 nucleotides line up with TRBD1. The DNA end lines up better with TRBJ2-7; the J call may be wrong. TRBV23-1 is placed among ORFs of uncertain function. This CDR3 spans 15 amino acids. The CDR3 region is CASSQPPGQGYEQYF. CDR3 bases: TGCGCCAGCAGTCAACCGCCGGGACAGGGCTACGAGCAGTACTTC.

The genes are TRBV5-4 and TRBJ2-1, with D maybe TRBD2 (6 bases). Between the trimmed V and J ends, which lost 3 bases and 0 bases, there was a span of 16 bases. CDR3 length: 17 residues. The germline V gene has CDR1 SGHNT and CDR2 YYREEE (reference sequence). The CDR3 reads CASSSMTSSSSYNEQFF. CDR3 bases: TGTGCCAGCAGCTCGATGACTAGTTCAAGCTCCTACAATGAGCAGTTCTTC. Together with reference TRBV5-4 and TRBJ2-1, the CDR3 gives the full variable domain: ETGVTQSPTHLIKTRGQQVTLRCSSQSGHNTVSWYQQALGQGPQFIFQYYREEENGRGNFPPRFSGLQFPNYSSELNVNALELDDSALYLCASSSMTSSSSYNEQFFGPGTRLTVL.

V gene TRBV5-6 combines with J gene TRBJ2-2; the D gene is possibly TRBD1 (6 bases). There are 15 residues in the CDR3. The V end was cut by 2 bases, the J end by 0 bases, with 8 bases between. The germline V gene encodes CDR1 SGHDT and CDR2 YYEEEE. CDR3 region: CASSFGTPNTGELFF. The DNA of the CDR3 is TGTGCCAGCAGCTTCGGGACACCGAACACCGGGGAGCTGTTTTTT.

V usage is TRBV25-1 and J usage is TRBJ1-2; D may be TRBD1 (6 bases). Germline loops: CDR1 MGHDK, CDR2 SYGVNS. Trimming took off 2 bases at V and 4 bases at J, with 11 bases between the two ends. The CDR3 has 14 amino acids. The CDR3 bases are TGTGCCAGCAGTGAACCCGACAGGTCCTATGGCTACACCTTC. The encoded protein is CASSEPDRSYGYTF.

This clone has only one observation. Written as DNA, the CDR3 is TGTGCCAGCGGTCAGGGGCAGGGAAGCGAGCAGTACTTC. Its protein product is CASGQGQGSEQYF. This rearrangement joins TRBV7-9 to TRBJ2-7; the D gene is possibly TRBD1 (6 bases). The germline V gene has CDR1 SEHNR and CDR2 FQNEAQ (reference sequence). V dropped 8 bases and J dropped 6 bases, with 17 bases sitting between them. The CDR3 is 13 residues long.

The chain couples TRBV7-6 to TRBJ1-4, with TRBD1 matching over 8 bases. Trimming at V came to 5 bases and at J to 0 bases, leaving 8 bases not matched to a gene. Germline CDR1 SGHVS, CDR2 FNYEAQ. The CDR3 has 17 residues. In DNA, the CDR3 is TGTGCCAGCAGCCTCCGCAGGGGGCTCGCAACTAATGAAAAACTGTTTTTT. Protein: CASSLRRGLATNEKLFF.

This clone was seen once. The rearrangement joins TRBV5-4 to TRBJ1-2; 8 bases agree with TRBD1. The junction had 4 bases not matched to a gene; V was cut back by 4 bases and J by 5 bases. The germline CDR1 and CDR2 sequences are SGHNT and YYREEE (reference sequence). The CDR3 covers 13 residues. The CDR3 DNA is TGTGCCAGCAGCGGGGACAGGATGTATGGCTACACCTTC. Its translation: CASSGDRMYGYTF.

The chain combines TRBV30 with TRBJ1-2, with D maybe TRBD1 (6 bases). V lost 2 bases to trimming and J lost 7 bases, with 11 bases between them. CDR3 size: 12 residues. The germline CDR1 and CDR2 sequences are GTSNPN and SVGIG (reference sequence). The CDR3 spells CAWSSRGRGYTF. The CDR3 coding sequence is TGTGCCTGGAGTAGCAGGGGACGTGGCTACACCTTC.

This clone was seen more than once but under ten times. The chain joins TRBV9 to TRBJ1-1; the D is unclear. The CDR3 is 13 residues long. Between the trimmed V and J ends, which lost 3 bases and 3 bases, there was a span of 9 bases. CDR1 and CDR2 from the germline V gene are SGDLS and YYNGEE. In DNA, the CDR3 is TGTGCCAGCAGCGCGGGGAAGTACACTGAAGCTTTCTTT. Amino acid sequence: CASSAGKYTEAFF. Full variable domain (outside the CDR3, taken from reference TRBV9 and TRBJ1-1): DSGVTQTPKHLITATGQRVTLRCSPRSGDLSVYWYQQSLDQGLQFLIQYYNGEERAKGNILERFSAQQFPDLHSELNLSSLELGDSALYFCASSAGKYTEAFFGQGTRLTVV.

This clone appeared once. This chain joins TRBV18 and TRBJ2-7; 9 nucleotides align to TRBD1. The CDR3 is 15 amino acids. Germline CDR1 reads KGHSH; CDR2 reads LQKENI. The ends lost 2 bases at V and 7 bases at J; junction bases unmatched: 9. CDR3 sequence reads: CASSPSGTGRREQYF. CDR3 sequence (DNA): TGTGCCAGCTCACCATCCGGGACAGGGAGGAGGGAGCAGTACTTC.

V and J are TRBV5-6 and TRBJ1-3, with D perhaps matching TRBD1 (6 bases). V dropped 2 bases and J dropped 0 bases, with 9 bases sitting between them. The CDR3 contains 15 residues. Per germline, CDR1 SGHDT and CDR2 YYEEEE. CDR3 region: CASSFLQGSGNTIYF. The DNA for the CDR3 is TGTGCCAGCAGCTTCTTACAGGGCTCTGGAAACACCATATATTTT.

The V gene is TRBV30, the J gene TRBJ1-1; unclear D gene. The CDR3 spans 13 residues. The V gene's germline CDR1 is GTSNPN and CDR2 SVGIG (reference sequence). V gave up 3 bases and J gave up 4 bases, with 12 bases separating them. The CDR3 spells CAWRTKAPTEAFF. Written as DNA, the CDR3 is TGTGCCTGGAGGACTAAGGCCCCCACTGAAGCTTTCTTT.

The CDR3 DNA reads TGTGCCAGCAGCTTGGACCAGGATCAGCCCCAGCATTTT. It yields the protein CASSLDQDQPQHF. V and J are TRBV5-4 and TRBJ1-5; no clear D gene. V was trimmed by 0 bases and J by 5 bases, leaving 6 bases between them. The CDR3 is 13 residues long. Germline CDR1 reads SGHNT; CDR2 reads YYREEE (reference sequence).

This clone was observed a handful of times. The DNA of the CDR3 is TGTGCCAGCAGCGTCGACGGAGATTATTCACCCCTCCACTTT. This encodes CASSVDGDYSPLHF. The V call is TRBV2, the J call TRBJ1-6, with D unresolved. Trimming took 6 bases from V and 8 from J, leaving 14 bases between them. Germline CDR1 SNHLY, CDR2 FYNNEI. The CDR3 runs 14 residues.

CDR3 coding DNA: TGTGCCAGCAGCCCAGGGACAGGGCAGAACGAGCAGTACTTC. This codes for CASSPGTGQNEQYF. The chain couples TRBV11-2 to TRBJ2-7, with TRBD1 identical over 9 bases. This CDR3 contains 14 residues. From germline, CDR1 is SGHAT and CDR2 FQNNGV. V lost 5 bases to trimming and J lost 5 bases; unmatched junction nucleotides: 7.